Given below is one T cell receptor (beta chain) in context. Germline-derived CDR1 and CDR2 are SGHAT and FQNNGV. Trimming stripped 5 bases from V and 3 bases from J, with 16 bases between. The CDR3 extends over 15 amino acids. The source of the sample is a study of control samples from healthy donors and cancer patients. Sequencing was performed with immunoSEQ multiplex PCR; in TCRdb, only in-frame clones are kept and a portion is missing. The repertoire holds 130,000 to 150,000 clones, with approximately 93% as singletons. This receptor was obtained from a young man in good health. The chain uses TRBV11-2 and TRBJ1-1; D is perhaps TRBD1 (6 bases). Sequences were obtained from blood. DNA of the CDR3: TGTGCCAGCAGCATCTCACCCGACAGGTACACTGAAGCTTTCTTT. It encodes CASSISPDRYTEAFF.